This T cell receptor beta chain appears in the sequencing data of a study of CD8 T cells in Susac syndrome. Findings of the study overall: The authors acknowledged that their TCR sequencing and HLA analysis involved a relatively small number of individuals.

It was with random hexamers that roughly 0.5 to 1 ug RNA was reverse transcribed. Multiplex immunoSEQ PCR targeted 54 Vbeta and 13 Jbeta TCR beta segments. TCRdb re-called the immunoSEQ multiplex PCR reads with MiXCR, one entry per CDR3 protein. The table lists under 95,000 distinct CDR3 sequences, just under 95% of them singletons, with about 0.28% in the top ten. The ends were cut back, 5 bases at V and 2 bases at J, with 10 bases in the middle. There are 14 residues in the CDR3. Per germline, CDR1 LGHDT and CDR2 YNNKEL (reference sequence). The T cells that were sequenced for TCR beta were CD8+ and CD4+ cells from blood. Notes on this clonotype: As yet, its antigen is unknown.

The chain couples TRBV3-1 to TRBJ1-5; D not certain. Sequenced input: CD4+ T cells from PBMCs. This receptor was obtained from a human donor with Susac syndrome. CDR3 in DNA: TGTGCCAGCAGCGAAGGCCGGGGCAATCAGCCCCAGCATTTT. Amino acid sequence: CASSEGRGNQPQHF. Based on the CDR3 plus reference TRBV3-1 and TRBJ1-5, the full variable domain is DTAVSQTPKYLVTQMGNDKSIKCEQNLGHDTMYWYKQDSKKFLKIMFSYNNKELIINETVPNRFSPKSPDKAHLNLHINSLELGDSAVYFCASSEGRGNQPQHFGDGTRLSIL.